This T cell receptor beta chain was sequenced in a study of T cell responses to AZD1222 COVID-19 vaccine. Turning to this clone: Antigen unknown.

Overall study findings and caveats: Recipients of two AZD1222 doses showed rising Spike-specific TCR breadth and depth. Recipients of AZD1222 seropositive at baseline numbered only 6 or 7. Reportedly, close to half of spike-specific TCRs are directed against unmutated variant regions. Females outnumbered males among donors, who were mostly white British; clonal diversity was possibly underestimated.

Repertoires were generated with immunoSEQ multiplex PCR, while TCRdb's copy carries only in-frame clones and drops some. The sample yields 60,000 to 85,000 clones, about three quarters seen once. The sample here was peripheral blood, taken 28 days after the second dose of the MenACWY control vaccine. The clonotype was recovered from an adult who received the MenACWY meningococcal vaccine as a control.

Here the CDR3 reads CASSDTGWNQPQHF. CDR3 in DNA: TGTGCCAGCAGCGATACAGGGTGGAATCAGCCCCAGCATTTT. The V call is TRBV5-5, the J call TRBJ1-5; possibly TRBD1 for D (6 bases). The CDR3 runs 14 residues. Trimming removed 4 bases at V and 4 bases at J, with 12 bases between. Per the germline V gene, CDR1 is SGHKS and CDR2 is YYEKEE (reference sequence).